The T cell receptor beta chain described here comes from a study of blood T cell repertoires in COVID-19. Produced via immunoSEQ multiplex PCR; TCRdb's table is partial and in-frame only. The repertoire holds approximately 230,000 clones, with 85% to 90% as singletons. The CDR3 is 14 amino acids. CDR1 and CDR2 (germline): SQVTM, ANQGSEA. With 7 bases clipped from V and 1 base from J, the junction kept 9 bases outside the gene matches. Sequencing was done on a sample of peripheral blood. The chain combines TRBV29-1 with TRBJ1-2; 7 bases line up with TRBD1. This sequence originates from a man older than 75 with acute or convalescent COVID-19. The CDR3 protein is CSATTGPLNYGYTF. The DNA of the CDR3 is TGCAGCGCTACGACAGGGCCCCTTAACTATGGCTACACCTTC.